One and the same sample provided the 32 T cell receptor beta chains below, sequenced in a study of Graves' ophthalmopathy and Graves' hyperthyroidism. Beta-chain TCR CDR3 regions were amplified from RNA transcripts. HTBI-primed RT-PCR formed the first round, and a multiplex PCR formed the second. TCRdb ran MiXCR on the multiplex PCR reads and lists one entry per CDR3 protein. The table includes 900,000 to 1,200,000 distinct CDR3 sequences, 35% to 40% detected once. Sequences were obtained from peripheral blood or thyroid tissue (not recorded which). Receptors originate from an adult man with Graves' hyperthyroidism.

In this sample, this clonotype turned up a few times. This chain joins TRBV10-3 and TRBJ1-1; D is unresolved. V was trimmed by 10 bases and J by 3 bases, leaving 27 bases between them. Germline loops: CDR1 ENHRY, CDR2 SYGVKD. The CDR3 extends over 17 amino acids. CDR3 amino acids: CASLTRTSGKRYTEAFF. The CDR3 nucleotides are TGTGCCAGCCTTACTCGGACTTCGGGAAAGAGGTACACTGAAGCTTTCTTT.

This clonotype has more than one count but fewer than ten. The DNA of the CDR3 is TGTGCCAGCAGTTACGGCGGGACGGGTGACGGCTACACCTTC. It translates to CASSYGGTGDGYTF. This chain connects TRBV6-2 or TRBV6-3 to TRBJ1-2; perhaps TRBD1 as D (5 bases). Germline CDR1 is MNHEY and CDR2 is SVGEGT. CDR3 size: 14 residues. The V end lost 2 bases, the J end lost 8 bases, and 15 bases lay between the germline ends.

This clonotype came up a few times. This rearrangement joins TRBV6-5 to TRBJ2-7; D is unclear. Germline V gene lookup returns CDR1 MNHEY and CDR2 SVGAGI. V was cut by 5 bases and J by 5 bases, with 19 bases left in between. The CDR3 length is 15 residues. The CDR3 loop reads CASSPPLGNGNEQYF. In DNA form, the CDR3 reads TGTGCCAGCAGTCCCCCTTTGGGGAATGGCAACGAGCAGTACTTC.

Only a few counts were recorded for this clonotype. A junction boundary mismatches the germline segment, possibly from a read error. The rearrangement joins TRBV7-9 to TRBJ1-5; 7 bases match TRBD1. Germline CDR1 reads SEHNR; CDR2 reads FQNEAQ (reference sequence). The CDR3 sequence is 15 residues long. This chain's CDR3 is CASSQGQTSNQPQHF. The CDR3 DNA is TGCGCCAGCAGCCAGGGACAGACGAGCAATCAGCCCCAGCATTTT.

The chain combines TRBV10-3 with TRBJ2-2; perhaps D is TRBD1 or TRBD2 (6 bases each). Germline assignment: CDR1 ENHRY and CDR2 SYGVKD. The CDR3 has 17 amino acids. Trimming left V 10 bases short and J 5 bases short, with 26 bases between. Here the CDR3 DNA reads TGTGCCAGCACCCTCCCCCCGGAACGGGGGCCAACCGGGGAGCTGTTTTTT. It specifies CASTLPPERGPTGELFF.

This chain connects TRBV7-2 to TRBJ2-7; weak D call: TRBD2 (5 bases). The V gene's germline CDR1 is SGHTA and CDR2 FQGNSA. V was pared by 2 bases and J by 6 bases, with 14 bases between. The CDR3 consists of 14 residues. The CDR3 nucleotides are TGTGCCAGCAGCTTACTGGGTGTAGCGAGCGAGCAGTACTTC. The encoded protein is CASSLLGVASEQYF.

This clonotype has ten or more counts. The gene calls are TRBV29-1 and TRBJ2-5; TRBD1 matches at 9 bases. CDR1 and CDR2 from the germline V gene are SQVTM and ANQGSEA. V shed 6 bases, J shed 2 bases, and the junction held 10 bases outside the gene matches. This CDR3 is built from 15 residues. The CDR3 is CSVAVGTGLQETQYF. In DNA form, the CDR3 reads TGCAGCGTCGCAGTGGGGACAGGGCTACAAGAGACCCAGTACTTC.

This clonotype was seen many times. The chain is built from TRBV7-8 and TRBJ1-5; a possible D gene is TRBD1 (6 bases). This CDR3 region has 16 residues. The V end was cut by 6 bases, the J end by 4 bases, with 19 bases between. Germline V lookup: CDR1 SGHVS, CDR2 FQNEAQ. Here the CDR3 reads CASSRAVDRRNQPQHF. CDR3 bases: TGTGCCAGCAGTCGAGCAGTCGACAGGCGGAATCAGCCCCAGCATTTT.

This clonotype was recorded once. This chain connects TRBV10-2 to TRBJ2-5; D remains unclear. Deletions cut 3 bases from V and 5 bases from J, with 10 bases between. This CDR3 is 13 amino acids long. CDR1 and CDR2 (germline): WSHSY, SAAADI. This chain's CDR3 is CASSDVGIETQYF. The DNA for the CDR3 is TGCGCCAGCAGTGACGTGGGTATTGAGACCCAGTACTTC.

The chain joins TRBV11-2 to TRBJ1-2; D not resolved. Germline V gene sequence: CDR1 SGHAT, CDR2 FQNNGV. The CDR3 loop spans 16 amino acids. V shed 1 base and J shed 7 bases, with 19 bases lying between them. The CDR3 protein is CASSLVRGESIGGYTF. The CDR3 DNA reads as TGTGCCAGCAGCTTAGTTCGCGGGGAGAGCATTGGTGGCTACACCTTC.

For the CDR3, the DNA is TGTGCCTGGAGAAATGGGGGCATGCATAATTCACCCCTCCACTTT. Translation: CAWRNGGMHNSPLHF. V usage is TRBV25-1 and J usage is TRBJ1-6; tentatively, D is TRBD1 (6 bases). The CDR3 is 15 residues long. The germline V and J ends were trimmed by 11 bases and 5 bases, with 19 bases remaining between them. CDR1 is MGHDK, CDR2 SYGVNS, per germline. The whole variable domain, remainder taken from reference TRBV25-1 and TRBJ1-6, is EADIYQTPRYLVIGTGKKITLECSQTMGHDKMYWYQQDPGMELHLIHYSYGVNSTEKGDLSSESTVSRIRTEHFPLTLESARPSHTSQYLCAWRNGGMHNSPLHFGNGTRLTVT.

This rearrangement joins TRBV15 to TRBJ1-4, with TRBD1 matching 8 bases. Per the germline V gene, CDR1 is LNHNV and CDR2 is YYDKDF (reference sequence). This CDR3 has 15 amino acids. The V segment lost 2 bases and the J segment 6 bases; nucleotides outside the gene matches: 5. CDR3 nucleotides: TGTGCCACCAGCAGAAGGACAGGGTTCTATGAAAAACTGTTTTTT. It encodes CATSRRTGFYEKLFF.

A few counts support this clonotype. V gene TRBV5-6 combines with J gene TRBJ1-1; D possibly corresponds to TRBD1 (5 bases). Per germline, CDR1 SGHDT and CDR2 YYEEEE. The CDR3 is 17 amino acids. Trimming pared 4 bases from V and 0 bases from J, leaving 19 bases between. The CDR3: CASSQDFRGVLNTEAFF. In DNA, the CDR3 is TGTGCCAGCAGCCAAGATTTTAGGGGCGTATTGAACACTGAAGCTTTCTTT. The full variable domain, in which reference TRBV5-6 and TRBJ1-1 provide the parts outside the CDR3, is DAGVTQSPTHLIKTRGQQVTLRCSPKSGHDTVSWYQQALGQGPQFIFQYYEEEERQRGNFPDRFSGHQFPNYSSELNVNALLLGDSALYLCASSQDFRGVLNTEAFFGQGTRLTVV.

J is TRBJ1-4 and V is TRBV9; TRBD1 agrees at 7 bases. The V segment lost 2 bases and the J segment 4 bases; nucleotides outside the gene matches: 26. The CDR3 totals 22 residues. CDR1 is SGDLS, CDR2 YYNGEE, per germline. The CDR3 is CASSVVQDGRVRGGDSNEKLFF. In DNA form, the CDR3 reads TGTGCCAGCAGCGTGGTTCAAGATGGGAGAGTCAGGGGCGGGGACAGTAATGAAAAACTGTTTTTT.

The V gene is TRBV5-6, the J gene TRBJ2-2; D may match TRBD1 or TRBD2 (5 bases each). The ends were cut back, 3 bases at V and 2 bases at J, with 11 bases in the middle. This CDR3 contains 15 residues. In germline, CDR1 is SGHDT, CDR2 YYEEEE. CDR3 residues: CASSSVGDNTGELFF. The CDR3 DNA sequence: TGTGCCAGCAGCTCAGTAGGGGACAACACCGGGGAGCTGTTTTTT.

This clonotype was counted between two and nine times. The chain recombines TRBV6-1 with TRBJ1-2; maybe TRBD1 (5 bases). V was shortened by 4 bases and J by 3 bases, with 15 bases between the two germline ends. CDR1 MNHNS and CDR2 SASEGT come from the germline V gene. The CDR3 has 15 residues. CDR3 sequence (DNA): TGTGCCAGCAGTGCGCCGGGCCCCAGGGACTATGGCTACACCTTC. Translated, it gives CASSAPGPRDYGYTF.

J is TRBJ1-2 and V is TRBV5-5; D ambiguous. CDR1 and CDR2 (germline): SGHKS, YYEKEE (reference sequence). Trimming pared 1 base from V and 5 bases from J, leaving 9 bases between. The CDR3 spans 13 residues. CDR3 nucleotides: TGTGCCAGCAGCTTGAACGGGTATTATGGCTACACCTTC. It specifies CASSLNGYYGYTF.

V and J are TRBV7-9 and TRBJ1-2; TRBD1 aligns across 7 bases. Trimming cost V 2 bases and J 7 bases; bases outside gene matches: 1. The CDR3 contains 12 residues. CDR1 and CDR2 (germline): SEHNR, FQNEAQ (reference sequence). The chain's CDR3 is CASSLRDSGYTF. For the CDR3, the DNA is TGTGCCAGCAGCTTAAGGGACAGTGGCTACACCTTC.

The chain is built from TRBV9 and TRBJ1-1; D unresolved. V dropped 2 bases and J dropped 4 bases, with 12 bases sitting between them. Germline V CDR1 and CDR2: SGDLS, YYNGEE. This CDR3 comprises 14 residues. CDR3 coding DNA: TGTGCCAGCAGCGTGGTAGGCCTGGGCACTGAAGCTTTCTTT. Protein sequence: CASSVVGLGTEAFF.

The J gene is TRBJ2-5, the V gene TRBV7-9, with TRBD2 as a possible D gene (5 bases). Germline CDR1 reads SEHNR; CDR2 reads FQNEAQ (reference sequence). The CDR3 runs to 16 residues. V was shortened by 5 bases and J by 3 bases, with 19 bases between the two germline ends. The CDR3 DNA follows: TGTGCCAGCAGCGTTGAAGCGGCGGTGGTGAAAGAGACCCAGTACTTC. Its protein product is CASSVEAAVVKETQYF.

This clonotype was seen a few times. The CDR3, as DNA: TGCAGTGCTAGACCACCTGGGTCTAGCGGGGAGACCCAGTACTTC. Protein product: CSARPPGSSGETQYF. This chain links TRBV20-1 with TRBJ2-5, with 8 bases fitting TRBD2. V was pared by 2 bases and J by 5 bases, with 10 bases of the junction left unmatched. Per germline, CDR1 DFQATT and CDR2 SNEGSKA (reference sequence). The CDR3 is 15 residues long.

This clonotype was seen repeatedly, ten times or more. The chain is built from TRBV9 and TRBJ2-5; 11 nucleotides match TRBD2. Germline trimming cut 4 bases from V and 2 bases from J; bases unmatched to any gene: 10. Germline CDR1 and CDR2: SGDLS and YYNGEE. The CDR3 spans 17 residues. CDR3 nucleotide sequence: TGTGCCAGCAGCTACAGACGGACTAGCGGGCCACAAGAGACCCAGTACTTC. This encodes CASSYRRTSGPQETQYF.

V is TRBV5-5 and J is TRBJ2-7, with D possibly being TRBD1 or TRBD2 (6 bases each). V was shortened by 0 bases and J by 1 base, with 14 bases between the two germline ends. CDR1 and CDR2 from the germline V gene are SGHKS and YYEKEE (reference sequence). This CDR3 is built from 16 residues. The CDR3 nucleotides are TGTGCCAGCAGCTTGGTCCGGGGGCAATTTTCCTACGAGCAGTACTTC. This translates into CASSLVRGQFSYEQYF.

The CDR3 DNA follows: TGTGCCAGCAGTGGGGACGCAGGGGACTATGGCTACACCTTC. Its protein is CASSGDAGDYGYTF. The chain carries TRBV2 and TRBJ1-2; TRBD1 is a possible D gene (6 bases). This CDR3 is 14 amino acids long. The germline V gene has CDR1 SNHLY and CDR2 FYNNEI. V lost 4 bases and J lost 3, with 12 bases in between. The full variable domain, completed using reference TRBV2 and TRBJ1-2, is EPEVTQTPSHQVTQMGQEVILRCVPISNHLYFYWYRQILGQKVEFLVSFYNNEISEKSEIFDDQFSVERPDGSNFTLKIRSTKLEDSAMYFCASSGDAGDYGYTFGSGTRLTVV.

There are many counts of this clonotype. V and J are TRBV20-1 and TRBJ2-5; 8 bases line up with TRBD2. The CDR3 loop spans 14 amino acids. Germline V CDR1 and CDR2: DFQATT, SNEGSKA (reference sequence). J was trimmed by 5 bases and V by 4 bases; bases with no gene match: 9. DNA of the CDR3: TGCAGTGCTATACCGGGACTAGGAGTTGAGACCCAGTACTTC. This translates into CSAIPGLGVETQYF.

This clonotype was recorded a few times. At one end the junction does not follow the germline gene, possibly because of a read error. The chain couples TRBV7-9 to TRBJ1-2; tentatively, D is TRBD1 (5 bases). Germline assignment: CDR1 SEHNR and CDR2 FQNEAQ (reference sequence). The CDR3 runs 14 residues. DNA for the CDR3: TGCGCCAGCAGCTCCGACGGGACGAACTATGGCTACACCTTC. Translating gives CASSSDGTNYGYTF.

This clonotype appeared many times. This chain uses TRBV27 with TRBJ2-7; TRBD1 agrees at 12 bases. V dropped 6 bases and J dropped 4; count of bases not matched to a gene: 7. The CDR3 has 15 amino acids. CDR1 is MNHEY, CDR2 SMNVEV, per germline (reference sequence). The CDR3 DNA is TGTGCCAGCAGCTTAGTGGGACAGGGGGCGTACGAGCAGTACTTC. Its protein is CASSLVGQGAYEQYF.

There are many counts of this clonotype. The chain recombines TRBV2 with TRBJ2-5, with 8 bases matching TRBD1. The V gene end was trimmed by 7 bases and the J gene end by 5 bases; junction bases not matched to a gene: 9. The CDR3 has 14 residues. Germline values: CDR1 SNHLY, CDR2 FYNNEI. The CDR3 DNA reads as TGTGCCAGCAAAATTCAGGGGGCTGGGGAGACCCAGTACTTC. Protein sequence: CASKIQGAGETQYF. Using reference TRBV2 and TRBJ2-5 for the parts outside the CDR3, the full variable domain is EPEVTQTPSHQVTQMGQEVILRCVPISNHLYFYWYRQILGQKVEFLVSFYNNEISEKSEIFDDQFSVERPDGSNFTLKIRSTKLEDSAMYFCASKIQGAGETQYFGPGTRLLVL.

This clonotype turned up a few times. The chain is built from TRBV30 and TRBJ2-7; D is unclear. Germline CDR1 is GTSNPN and CDR2 is SVGIG (reference sequence). The CDR3 totals 12 residues. Deletions cut 0 bases from V and 4 bases from J, with 7 bases between. CDR3 coding DNA: TGTGCCTGGAGTGTCAGTTTTTACGAGCAGTACTTC. As protein: CAWSVSFYEQYF. Full variable domain (rest looked up from reference TRBV30 and TRBJ2-7): SQTIHQWPATLVQPVGSPLSLECTVEGTSNPNLYWYRQAAGRGLQLLFYSVGIGQISSEVPQNLSASRPQDRQFILSSKKLLLSDSGFYLCAWSVSFYEQYFGPGTRLTVT.

This clonotype was seen ten or more times. The CDR3 is CASSYSVEQYF. The CDR3 DNA follows: TGTGCCAGCAGTTACTCGGTCGAGCAGTACTTC. The V call is TRBV6-6, the J call TRBJ2-7, with D hard to call. The CDR3 covers 11 residues. With 0 bases removed from V and 6 bases from J, the gap between germline ends came to 3 bases. Germline CDR1 and CDR2: MNHNY and SVGAGI (reference sequence).

About this clonotype: A single base separates this from a much larger clone, so it may be a read error. The rearrangement links TRBV10-3 to TRBJ1-2; tentative D call: TRBD1 (6 bases). This CDR3 is 14 amino acids long. V gave up 6 bases and J gave up 0 bases, with 11 bases separating them. Germline V gives CDR1 ENHRY, CDR2 SYGVKD. The CDR3 DNA follows: TGTGCCATCAGAGACAGGCGTACTAACTATGGCTACACCTTC. This codes for CAIRDRRTNYGYTF.

Many counts were recorded for this clonotype. V and J are TRBV12-3 or TRBV12-4 and TRBJ1-2, with TRBD1 as a possible D gene (5 bases). V was clipped by 8 bases and J by 8 bases, with 21 bases between them. The CDR3 consists of 14 residues. The CDR3 coding sequence is TGTGCCAGCGTTGCTGGGTTGGAAGGGGTAGGCTACACCTTC. Protein sequence: CASVAGLEGVGYTF.